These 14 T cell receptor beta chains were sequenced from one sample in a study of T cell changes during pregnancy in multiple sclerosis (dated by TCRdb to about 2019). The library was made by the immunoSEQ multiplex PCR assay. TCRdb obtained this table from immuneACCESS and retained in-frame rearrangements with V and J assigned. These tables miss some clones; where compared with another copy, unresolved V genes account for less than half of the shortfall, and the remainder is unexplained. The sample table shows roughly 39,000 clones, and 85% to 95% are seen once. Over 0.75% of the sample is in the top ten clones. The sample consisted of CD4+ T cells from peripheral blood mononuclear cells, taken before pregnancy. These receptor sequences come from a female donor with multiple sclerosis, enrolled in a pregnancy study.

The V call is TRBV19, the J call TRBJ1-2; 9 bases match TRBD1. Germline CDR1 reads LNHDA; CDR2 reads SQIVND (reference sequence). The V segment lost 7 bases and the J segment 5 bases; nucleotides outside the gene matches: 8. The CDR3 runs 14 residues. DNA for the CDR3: TGTGCCAGTATCGGACAGGGGAGGTTTTATGGCTACACCTTC. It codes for CASIGQGRFYGYTF.

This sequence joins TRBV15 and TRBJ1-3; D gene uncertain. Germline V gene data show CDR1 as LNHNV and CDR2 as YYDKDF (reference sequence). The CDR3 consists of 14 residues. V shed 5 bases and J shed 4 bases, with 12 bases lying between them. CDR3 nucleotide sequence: TGTGCCACCAGCGGTGGAACAGCCGGAAACACCATATATTTT. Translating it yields CATSGGTAGNTIYF.

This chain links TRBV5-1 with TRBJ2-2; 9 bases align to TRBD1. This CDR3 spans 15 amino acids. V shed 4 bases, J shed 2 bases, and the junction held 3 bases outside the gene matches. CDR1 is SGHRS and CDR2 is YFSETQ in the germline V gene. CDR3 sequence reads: CASSTGQGNTGELFF. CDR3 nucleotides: TGCGCCAGCAGCACGGGACAGGGAAACACCGGGGAGCTGTTTTTT.

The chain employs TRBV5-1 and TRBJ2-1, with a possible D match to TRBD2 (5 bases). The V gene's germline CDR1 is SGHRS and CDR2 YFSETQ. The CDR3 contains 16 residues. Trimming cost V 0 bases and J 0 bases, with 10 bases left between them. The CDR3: CASSLAGKGSYNEQFF. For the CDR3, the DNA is TGCGCCAGCAGCTTGGCGGGGAAGGGCTCCTACAATGAGCAGTTCTTC.

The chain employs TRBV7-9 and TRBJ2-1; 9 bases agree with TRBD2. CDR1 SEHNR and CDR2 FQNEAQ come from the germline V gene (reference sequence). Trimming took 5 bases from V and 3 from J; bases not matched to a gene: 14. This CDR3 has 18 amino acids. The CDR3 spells CASSAKVRLAGNYNEQFF. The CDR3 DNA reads TGTGCCAGCAGCGCTAAGGTCAGGCTAGCGGGGAACTACAATGAGCAGTTCTTC. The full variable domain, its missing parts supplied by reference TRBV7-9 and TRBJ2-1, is DTGVSQNPRHKITKRGQNVTFRCDPISEHNRLYWYRQTLGQGPEFLTYFQNEAQLEKSRLLSDRFSAERPKGSFSTLEIQRTEQGDSAMYLCASSAKVRLAGNYNEQFFGPGTRLTVL.

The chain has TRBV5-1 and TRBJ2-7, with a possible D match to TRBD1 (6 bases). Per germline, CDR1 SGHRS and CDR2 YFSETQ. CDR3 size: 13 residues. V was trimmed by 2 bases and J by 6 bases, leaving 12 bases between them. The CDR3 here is CASSFGTPLEQYF. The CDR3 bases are TGCGCCAGCAGCTTTGGGACACCACTCGAGCAGTACTTC.

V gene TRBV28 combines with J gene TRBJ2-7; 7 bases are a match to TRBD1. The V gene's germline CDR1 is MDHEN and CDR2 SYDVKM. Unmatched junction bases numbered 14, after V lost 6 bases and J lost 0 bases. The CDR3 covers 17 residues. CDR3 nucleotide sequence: TGTGCCAGCAGCAAGAAAACCGGGACAGACTTCTCCTACGAGCAGTACTTC. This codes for CASSKKTGTDFSYEQYF.

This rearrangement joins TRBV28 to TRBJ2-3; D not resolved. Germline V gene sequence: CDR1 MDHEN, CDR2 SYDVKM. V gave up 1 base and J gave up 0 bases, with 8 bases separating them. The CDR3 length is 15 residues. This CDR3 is CASSLLAVSTDTQYF. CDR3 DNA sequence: TGTGCCAGCAGTTTATTGGCGGTTAGCACAGATACGCAGTATTTT.

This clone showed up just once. The CDR3 spells CASSIGSGDHRPQHF. In DNA, the CDR3 is TGTGCCAGTAGTATTGGGTCAGGGGATCATCGGCCCCAGCATTTT. The chain joins TRBV19 to TRBJ1-5; D might be TRBD1 (6 bases). There are 15 residues in the CDR3. Germline V gene lookup returns CDR1 LNHDA and CDR2 SQIVND (reference sequence). Trimming took off 3 bases at V and 9 bases at J, with 18 bases between the two ends.

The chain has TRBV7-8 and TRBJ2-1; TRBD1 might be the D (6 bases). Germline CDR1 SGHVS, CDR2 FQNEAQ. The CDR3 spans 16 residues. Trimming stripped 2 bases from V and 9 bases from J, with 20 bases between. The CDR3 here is CASSLRGSSHRGEQFF. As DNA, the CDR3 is TGTGCCAGCAGCTTAAGGGGGTCGTCTCACCGGGGTGAGCAGTTCTTC.

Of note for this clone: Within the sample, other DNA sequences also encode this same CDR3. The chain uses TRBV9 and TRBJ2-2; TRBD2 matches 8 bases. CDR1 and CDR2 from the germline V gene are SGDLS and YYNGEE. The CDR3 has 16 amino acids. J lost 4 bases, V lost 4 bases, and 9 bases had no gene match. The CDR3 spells CASSLGLAGGTGELFF. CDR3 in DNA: TGTGCCAGCAGCCTAGGACTAGCTGGGGGCACCGGGGAGCTGTTTTTT.

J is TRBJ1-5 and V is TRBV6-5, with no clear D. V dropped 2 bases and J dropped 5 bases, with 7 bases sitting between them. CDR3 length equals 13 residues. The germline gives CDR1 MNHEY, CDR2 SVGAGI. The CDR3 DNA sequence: TGTGCCAGCAGTTACACCCAGTATCAGCCCCAGCATTTT. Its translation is CASSYTQYQPQHF.

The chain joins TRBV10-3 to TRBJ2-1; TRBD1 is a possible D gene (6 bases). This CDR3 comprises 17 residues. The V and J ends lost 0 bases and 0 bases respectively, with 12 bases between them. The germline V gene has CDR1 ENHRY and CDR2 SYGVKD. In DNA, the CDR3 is TGTGCCATCAGTGAGTCAGGTTGGGGGCGCTCCTACAATGAGCAGTTCTTC. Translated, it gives CAISESGWGRSYNEQFF.

The CDR3 reads CASSPSPSSYNEQFF. The CDR3 DNA is TGTGCCAGCAGCCCTAGCCCTAGCTCCTACAATGAGCAGTTCTTC. The chain couples TRBV28 to TRBJ2-1; possibly TRBD2 for D (5 bases). Germline assignment: CDR1 MDHEN and CDR2 SYDVKM. Trimming removed 6 bases at V and 0 bases at J, with 12 bases between. CDR3 length: 15 residues.